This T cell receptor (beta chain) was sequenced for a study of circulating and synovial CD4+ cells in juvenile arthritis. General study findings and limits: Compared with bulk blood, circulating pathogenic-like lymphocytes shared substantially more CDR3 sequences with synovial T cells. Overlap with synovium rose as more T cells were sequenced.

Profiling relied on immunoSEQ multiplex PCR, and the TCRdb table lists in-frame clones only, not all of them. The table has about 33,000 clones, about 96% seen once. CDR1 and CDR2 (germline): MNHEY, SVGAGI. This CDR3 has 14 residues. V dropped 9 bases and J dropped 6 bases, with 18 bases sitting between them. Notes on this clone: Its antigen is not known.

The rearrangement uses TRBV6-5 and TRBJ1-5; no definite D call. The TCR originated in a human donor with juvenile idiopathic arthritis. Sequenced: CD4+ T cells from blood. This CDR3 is CASSRGADSQPQHF. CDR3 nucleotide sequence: TGTGCCAGTTCGCGGGGAGCTGATTCTCAGCCCCAGCATTTT.